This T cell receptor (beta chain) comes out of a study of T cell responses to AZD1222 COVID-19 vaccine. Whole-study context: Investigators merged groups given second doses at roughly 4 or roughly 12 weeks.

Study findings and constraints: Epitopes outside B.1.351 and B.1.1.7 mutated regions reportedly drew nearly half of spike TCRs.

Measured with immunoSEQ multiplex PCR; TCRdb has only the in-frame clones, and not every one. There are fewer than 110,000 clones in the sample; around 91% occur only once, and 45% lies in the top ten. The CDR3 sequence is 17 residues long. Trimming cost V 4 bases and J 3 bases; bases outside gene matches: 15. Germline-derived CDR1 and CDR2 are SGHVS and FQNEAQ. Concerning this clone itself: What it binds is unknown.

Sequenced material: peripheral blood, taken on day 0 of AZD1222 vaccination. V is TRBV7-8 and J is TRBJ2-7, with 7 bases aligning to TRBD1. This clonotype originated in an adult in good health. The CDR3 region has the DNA TGTGCCAGCAGCTCCGCAATAGGGACAGCCGTGAGCTACGAGCAGTACTTC. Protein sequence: CASSSAIGTAVSYEQYF. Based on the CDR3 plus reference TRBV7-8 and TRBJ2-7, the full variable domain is GAGVSQSPRYKVAKRGQDVALRCDPISGHVSLFWYQQALGQGPEFLTYFQNEAQLDKSGLPSDRFFAERPEGSVSTLKIQRTQQEDSAVYLCASSSAIGTAVSYEQYFGPGTRLTVT.